This entry lists 8 T cell receptor beta chains sequenced from one sample in a study of blood T cell repertoires in COVID-19. Using immunoSEQ multiplex PCR, the repertoire was profiled, and TCRdb retains in-frame clones only, with some absent. The sample lists about 150,000 clones, approximately 82% seen once, with about 6.8% in the top ten. Material: peripheral blood. All receptors come from a woman in her forties or fifties in a cohort sampled during active or convalescent COVID-19.

This rearrangement joins TRBV5-1 to TRBJ2-7, with D perhaps TRBD2 (7 bases). The germline V gene has CDR1 SGHRS and CDR2 YFSETQ. Trimming left V 0 bases short and J 6 bases short, with 13 bases between. The CDR3 sequence is 14 residues long. The CDR3 DNA follows: TGCGCCAGCAGCTTGGATGCGGGGGCGGGCGAGCAGTACTTC. Translation: CASSLDAGAGEQYF.

The gene calls are TRBV6-1 and TRBJ2-5; D possibly corresponds to TRBD1 (5 bases). The CDR3 runs 14 residues. Looked up from germline, CDR1 is MNHNS and CDR2 is SASEGT. V was cut by 2 bases and J by 4 bases, with 11 bases left in between. In DNA, the CDR3 is TGTGCCAGCAGTGAATTCGTCAGGGTAGAGACCCAGTACTTC. Translated: CASSEFVRVETQYF.

The rearrangement joins TRBV4-3 to TRBJ2-1; tentative D call: TRBD2 (6 bases). Germline assignment: CDR1 LGHNA and CDR2 YSLEER. This CDR3 contains 13 residues. Trimming took off 3 bases at V and 9 bases at J, with 12 bases between the two ends. Written as DNA, the CDR3 is TGCGCCAGCAGCCATATCCGGGGGAGTGAGCAGTTCTTC. Translated, it gives CASSHIRGSEQFF.

The chain recombines TRBV7-9 with TRBJ1-1; TRBD1 is a possible D gene (5 bases). The CDR3 length is 11 residues. Per germline, CDR1 SEHNR and CDR2 FQNEAQ (reference sequence). The V and J ends lost 2 bases and 8 bases respectively, with 6 bases between them. The CDR3 sequence: CASSLRGEAFF. The CDR3 bases are TGTGCCAGCAGCTTAAGGGGAGAAGCTTTCTTT.

The rearrangement links TRBV7-9 to TRBJ2-2; weak D call: TRBD2 (5 bases). The germline gives CDR1 SEHNR, CDR2 FQNEAQ (reference sequence). There are 13 residues in the CDR3. Trimming took 2 bases from V and 4 from J, leaving 5 bases between them. The CDR3 loop is CASSLSGTGELFF. CDR3 bases: TGTGCCAGCAGCTTAAGCGGCACCGGGGAGCTGTTTTTT.

V and J are TRBV3-1 (or the pseudogene TRBV3-2) and TRBJ2-1; D gene ambiguous. The germline CDR1 and CDR2 sequences are LGHDT and YNNKEL (reference sequence). Between the trimmed V and J ends, which lost 4 bases and 7 bases, there was a span of 8 bases. The CDR3 covers 12 residues. The CDR3 region is CASSRLQNEQFF. The CDR3, as DNA: TGTGCCAGCAGCCGGCTCCAGAATGAGCAGTTCTTC.

The J gene is TRBJ1-5, the V gene TRBV6-5; no definite D call. Germline CDR1 is MNHEY and CDR2 is SVGAGI. V lost 6 bases, J lost 2 bases, and 5 bases lay in between. The CDR3 contains 12 residues. The CDR3 DNA is TGTGCCAGCAGAATAGGCAATCAGCCCCAGCATTTT. This translates into CASRIGNQPQHF.

The chain links TRBV18 to TRBJ1-1; TRBD1 agrees at 7 bases. Germline V gene lookup returns CDR1 KGHSH and CDR2 LQKENI. CDR3 length: 15 amino acids. J lost 3 bases, V lost 1 base, and 5 bases had no gene match. The CDR3 protein is CASSPQGQQYTEAFF. The CDR3 DNA sequence: TGTGCCAGCTCACCACAGGGACAGCAATACACTGAAGCTTTCTTT.